A selection of T cell receptor beta chains follows, all from one sample in a study of cytomegalovirus exposure and HLA in healthy donors. Sequencing used immunoSEQ multiplex PCR; TCRdb keeps in-frame clones, though not all of them. The table has fewer than 110,000 clones, 75% to 85% seen once. Specimen: PBMCs. These receptors were taken from a woman under 30 in good health and CMV-seropositive. Each CDR3 is given with its conserved first and last residue. Each record gives: J gene, V gene, CDR3 protein.

J gene: TRBJ1-3; V gene: TRBV9; CDR3 protein: CASSVGSPGTANTIYF
J gene: TRBJ2-5; V gene: TRBV15; CDR3 protein: CATAGGWGETQYF
J gene: TRBJ2-7; V gene: TRBV6-5; CDR3 protein: CASSYSPGVILHEQYF
J gene: TRBJ1-4; V gene: TRBV7-6; CDR3 protein: CASSNRGGGASEKLFF
J gene: TRBJ2-6; V gene: TRBV19; CDR3 protein: CASRTGSGANVLTF
J gene: TRBJ1-1; V gene: TRBV7-2; CDR3 protein: CASSSPPGQFIMNTEAFF
J gene: TRBJ2-1; V gene: TRBV10-3; CDR3 protein: CAIAGAPDEQFF
J gene: TRBJ2-1; V gene: TRBV27; CDR3 protein: CASSSDRAPYNEQFF
J gene: TRBJ2-1; V gene: TRBV30; CDR3 protein: CAWSVLSLQFF
J gene: TRBJ1-1; V gene: TRBV18; CDR3 protein: CASSPPSSGHTEAFF
J gene: TRBJ2-1; V gene: TRBV4-1; CDR3 protein: CASSTSAVAGGLIPSLEQFF
J gene: TRBJ2-7; V gene: TRBV2; CDR3 protein: CASSEVGVGGYEQYF
J gene: TRBJ2-7; V gene: TRBV29-1; CDR3 protein: CSVGAGGAQEQYF
J gene: TRBJ1-1; V gene: TRBV7-9; CDR3 protein: CASSLRDGANTEAFF
J gene: TRBJ2-3; V gene: TRBV5-1; CDR3 protein: CASSYRDSTDTQYF
J gene: TRBJ1-5; V gene: TRBV21-1; CDR3 protein: CASSRPQVGNQPQHF
J gene: TRBJ1-1; V gene: TRBV6-4; CDR3 protein: CASSLTEKDTEAFF
J gene: TRBJ1-5; V gene: TRBV5-1; CDR3 protein: CASSPGGNQPQHF
J gene: TRBJ1-2; V gene: TRBV11-2; CDR3 protein: CASSLGGGPGYTF
J gene: TRBJ2-7; V gene: TRBV28; CDR3 protein: CASSFPKPGQGFHPEQYF
J gene: TRBJ2-1; V gene: TRBV5-1; CDR3 protein: CASRTGVYNEQFF
J gene: TRBJ2-7; V gene: TRBV23-1; CDR3 protein: CASSQSTTYEQYF
J gene: TRBJ2-7; V gene: TRBV30; CDR3 protein: CACRVAYEQYF
J gene: TRBJ2-7; V gene: TRBV4-2; CDR3 protein: CASSPAAGGAPPYEQYF
J gene: TRBJ2-1; V gene: TRBV5-1; CDR3 protein: CASSLYVAAAGNNEQFF